The 24 T cell receptor beta chains below come from one sample, sequenced in a study of cytomegalovirus exposure and HLA in healthy donors. Primers included in the PCR were 60 Vbeta and 13 Jbeta primers. This table comes from immunoSEQ multiplex PCR, and its TCRdb copy is limited to in-frame clones, with some not included. The sample consists of roughly 80,000 clones, roughly two thirds of them appearing once. Sequencing input: PBMCs. Receptors originate from a man in his 60s in good health and CMV-seropositive.

The genes are TRBV2 and TRBJ2-3; D is uncertain. Germline assignment: CDR1 SNHLY and CDR2 FYNNEI. This CDR3 spans 14 amino acids. V lost 6 bases to trimming and J lost 0 bases, with 10 bases between them. The CDR3 region has the DNA TGTGCCAGCAGCCCCTCCGGTAGCACAGATACGCAGTATTTT. Translation gives CASSPSGSTDTQYF.

The chain is built from TRBV7-9 and TRBJ2-3, with no clear D. Per germline, CDR1 SEHNR and CDR2 FQNEAQ (reference sequence). The length of the CDR3 is 14 residues. Trimming removed 5 bases from V and 4 bases from J, with 13 bases in between. CDR3 in amino acids: CASSNTVRADTQYF. The DNA of the CDR3 is TGTGCCAGCAGCAACACTGTACGGGCAGATACGCAGTATTTT.

The chain employs TRBV29-1 and TRBJ1-1, with unresolved D. Germline CDR1 reads SQVTM; CDR2 reads ANQGSEA. Between the trimmed V and J ends, which lost 4 bases and 5 bases, there was a span of 14 bases. The CDR3 has 13 residues. The CDR3 loop is CSVGKLGETEAFF. DNA of the CDR3: TGCAGCGTTGGTAAGTTGGGAGAGACTGAAGCTTTCTTT.

This clone has just a few counts. The identical CDR3 is also encoded by other nucleotide sequences in the sample. The V gene is TRBV18, the J gene TRBJ2-7; 8 bases are shared with TRBD2. Looked up from germline, CDR1 is KGHSH and CDR2 is LQKENI. With V trimmed by 6 bases and J by 4 bases, 2 bases remained unmatched. This CDR3 comprises 12 residues. The chain's CDR3 is CASSPGGYEQYF. The CDR3 nucleotides read TGTGCCAGCTCCCCGGGGGGGTACGAGCAGTACTTC.

This rearrangement joins TRBV27 to TRBJ2-7, with D possibly being TRBD1 (6 bases). The V gene's germline CDR1 is MNHEY and CDR2 SMNVEV (reference sequence). The CDR3 sequence is 12 residues long. V was cut by 7 bases and J by 6 bases, with 13 bases left in between. CDR3 protein: CASKTGWGEQYF. The CDR3 bases are TGTGCCAGCAAGACAGGTTGGGGCGAGCAGTACTTC.

This clone was observed a few times. The chain uses TRBV6-5 and TRBJ1-2, with a possible D match to TRBD1 (6 bases). Germline CDR1 is MNHEY and CDR2 is SVGAGI. The CDR3 contains 14 residues. The ends were cut back, 7 bases at V and 5 bases at J, with 17 bases in the middle. The CDR3 is CASNAGAGVYGYTF. DNA of the CDR3: TGTGCCAGCAACGCAGGGGCTGGGGTATATGGCTACACCTTC.

In this sample, this clone turned up a few times. The genes are TRBV19 and TRBJ2-7; tentative D call: TRBD2 (6 bases). V shed 3 bases and J shed 6 bases, with 9 bases lying between them. This CDR3 has 12 residues. Per the germline V gene, CDR1 is LNHDA and CDR2 is SQIVND (reference sequence). CDR3 sequence: CASSMGGVEQYF. The DNA of the CDR3 is TGTGCCAGTAGTATGGGCGGGGTCGAGCAGTACTTC.

This clone was observed a single time. The chain links TRBV14 to TRBJ1-6; D unclear. CDR1 and CDR2 (germline): SGHDN, FVKESK. V lost 0 bases to trimming and J lost 0 bases, with 6 bases between them. CDR3 length equals 16 residues. In nucleotides, the CDR3 is TGTGCCAGCAGCCAAGATGGTAGCTCCTATAATTCACCCCTCCACTTT. This translates into CASSQDGSSYNSPLHF. Using reference TRBV14 and TRBJ1-6 for the parts outside the CDR3, the full variable domain is EAGVTQFPSHSVIEKGQTVTLRCDPISGHDNLYWYRRVMGKEIKFLLHFVKESKQDESGMPNNRFLAERTGGTYSTLKVQPAELEDSGVYFCASSQDGSSYNSPLHFGNGTRLTVT.

This clone showed up just a few times. V is TRBV28 and J is TRBJ2-1; the match to TRBD1 covers 7 bases. This CDR3 has 16 amino acids. Per germline, CDR1 MDHEN and CDR2 SYDVKM. Trimming at V came to 4 bases and at J to 6 bases, leaving 12 bases not matched to a gene. CDR3 residues: CASSSTGASGGNEQFF. CDR3 sequence (DNA): TGTGCCAGCAGTTCAACAGGGGCCTCGGGTGGCAATGAGCAGTTCTTC.

The chain couples TRBV11-3 to TRBJ2-3; 9 bases are shared with TRBD1. From germline, CDR1 is SGHNT and CDR2 YENEEA. This CDR3 is built from 14 residues. Trimming at V came to 4 bases and at J to 4 bases, leaving 3 bases not matched to a gene. The CDR3 region has the DNA TGTGCCAGCAGCTCGGGACAGGGAGCAGATACGCAGTATTTT. Protein: CASSSGQGADTQYF.

V and J are TRBV18 and TRBJ2-7, with 9 bases lining up with TRBD2. Germline V CDR1 and CDR2: KGHSH, LQKENI. J lost 4 bases, V lost 3 bases, and 10 bases had no gene match. The CDR3 covers 16 residues. The CDR3 region is CASSPQSGRNKYEQYF. The CDR3 bases are TGTGCCAGCTCACCCCAGAGCGGGAGGAACAAGTACGAGCAGTACTTC. The full variable domain, in which reference TRBV18 and TRBJ2-7 provide the parts outside the CDR3, is NAGVMQNPRHLVRRRGQEARLRCSPMKGHSHVYWYRQLPEEGLKFMVYLQKENIIDESGMPKERFSAEFPKEGPSILRIQQVVRGDSAAYFCASSPQSGRNKYEQYFGPGTRLTVT.

DNA of the CDR3: TGTGCCAGCAGCCCAGCGCAGGGGGGACCCGGGGAAAAACTGTTTTTT. Translating it yields CASSPAQGGPGEKLFF. The chain couples TRBV4-2 to TRBJ1-4; 7 bases agree with TRBD1. Per germline, CDR1 LGHNA and CDR2 YNFKEQ. The CDR3 extends over 16 amino acids. With V trimmed by 4 bases and J by 8 bases, 13 bases remained unmatched.

The chain carries TRBV2 and TRBJ2-3; TRBD1 is a possible D gene (6 bases). V gave up 4 bases and J gave up 1 base, with 9 bases separating them. The germline CDR1 and CDR2 sequences are SNHLY and FYNNEI. The CDR3 is 14 amino acids. The CDR3 region has the DNA TGTGCCAGCAGTGGACAGGTTCGCACAGATACGCAGTATTTT. Translated, it gives CASSGQVRTDTQYF.

This chain joins TRBV9 and TRBJ2-7; D may be TRBD2 (6 bases). CDR3 length equals 14 residues. Germline V lookup: CDR1 SGDLS, CDR2 YYNGEE. With 4 bases removed from V and 4 bases from J, the gap between germline ends came to 15 bases. The DNA for the CDR3 is TGTGCCAGCAGCCCGGTTTCGGGGGTTTACGAGCAGTACTTC. It is translated as CASSPVSGVYEQYF.

V gene TRBV5-8 combines with J gene TRBJ2-5; the match to TRBD1 covers 7 bases. CDR3 size: 15 residues. V shed 4 bases and J 4 bases; nucleotides not matched to a gene: 10. Per the germline V gene, CDR1 is SGHTS and CDR2 is YDEGEE. In nucleotides, the CDR3 is TGTGCCAGCAGCCTAGGACAGGTCGCAGGAGAGACCCAGTACTTC. It codes for CASSLGQVAGETQYF.

The rearrangement links TRBV5-1 to TRBJ2-5; 8 bases fit TRBD1. The length of the CDR3 is 15 residues. Trimming cost V 0 bases and J 6 bases; bases outside gene matches: 7. The germline gives CDR1 SGHRS, CDR2 YFSETQ. CDR3 loop: CASSLVPGGAQTQYF. The CDR3 DNA reads TGCGCCAGCAGCTTGGTCCCAGGGGGCGCCCAGACCCAGTACTTC.

This clone was counted a few times. V usage is TRBV9 and J usage is TRBJ2-7, with a weak D call TRBD1 (5 bases). The V gene lost 4 bases and the J gene lost 1 base, with 6 bases spanning the gap. Germline CDR1 reads SGDLS; CDR2 reads YYNGEE. CDR3 length: 12 residues. Written as DNA, the CDR3 is TGTGCCAGCAGCAGGGGATCCTACGAGCAGTACTTC. As protein: CASSRGSYEQYF.

There are a few counts of this clone. The chain employs TRBV28 and TRBJ1-5; no reliable D call. There are 12 residues in the CDR3. Trimming removed 6 bases from V and 7 bases from J, with 10 bases in between. Germline CDR1 is MDHEN and CDR2 is SYDVKM. The DNA for the CDR3 is TGTGCCAGCAGCTTTCTAATGCAGCCCCAGCATTTT. Protein product: CASSFLMQPQHF.

This clone appeared once. This chain uses TRBV7-9 with TRBJ2-7; D possibly corresponds to TRBD2 (5 bases). Trimming took off 3 bases at V and 5 bases at J, with 8 bases between the two ends. The CDR3 is made up of 12 amino acids. Per germline, CDR1 SEHNR and CDR2 FQNEAQ (reference sequence). This CDR3 is CASSFGINEQYF. The CDR3 DNA reads TGTGCCAGCAGCTTCGGGATTAACGAGCAGTACTTC.

This clone has just a few counts. The chain is built from TRBV19 and TRBJ2-7; 8 positions agree with TRBD1. V shed 3 bases, J shed 4 bases, and the junction held 11 bases outside the gene matches. This CDR3 contains 16 residues. Germline-derived CDR1 and CDR2 are LNHDA and SQIVND (reference sequence). CDR3 DNA: TGTGCCAGTAGTATTGATTCCGGGACAGGTAGTTACGAGCAGTACTTC. It yields the protein CASSIDSGTGSYEQYF.

V is TRBV11-2 and J is TRBJ2-1; tentative D call: TRBD2 (6 bases). This CDR3 comprises 16 residues. CDR1 is SGHAT and CDR2 is FQNNGV in the germline V gene. The V end was cut by 6 bases, the J end by 0 bases, with 15 bases between. The CDR3 spells CASRQLAPSSYNEQFF. CDR3 DNA sequence: TGTGCCAGCAGACAACTAGCACCGAGCTCCTACAATGAGCAGTTCTTC. Full variable domain (rest looked up from reference TRBV11-2 and TRBJ2-1): EAGVAQSPRYKIIEKRQSVAFWCNPISGHATLYWYQQILGQGPKLLIQFQNNGVVDDSQLPKDRFSAERLKGVDSTLKIQPAKLEDSAVYLCASRQLAPSSYNEQFFGPGTRLTVL.

This clone occurred a few times. The chain employs TRBV7-9 and TRBJ1-1; 8 positions agree with TRBD1. The length of the CDR3 is 14 residues. In germline, CDR1 is SEHNR, CDR2 FQNEAQ (reference sequence). Losses at the gene ends were 2 bases for V and 3 bases for J; bases not matched to a gene: 2. CDR3 DNA sequence: TGTGCCAGCAGCTTAAGACAGGGGTACACTGAAGCTTTCTTT. Protein product: CASSLRQGYTEAFF.

This chain links TRBV2 with TRBJ1-1; 8 bases are shared with TRBD1. This CDR3 has 14 residues. V lost 5 bases and J lost 6; bases outside the gene matches: 8. The germline gives CDR1 SNHLY, CDR2 FYNNEI. The CDR3 DNA reads TGTGCCAGCAGTCCCAGGACAGGGATGCCTGAAGCTTTCTTT. Amino acids: CASSPRTGMPEAFF.

Remarks on this clone: Germline and junction disagree at one end, which may indicate a read error. Distinct nucleotide sequences in the sample also encode this CDR3. The V and J genes are TRBV10-3 and TRBJ2-2, with a possible D match to TRBD1 (5 bases). Germline V CDR1 and CDR2: ENHRY, SYGVKD. This CDR3 has 16 residues. CDR3 amino acids: CAISESSQGITGELFF. CDR3 coding DNA: TGTGCCATCAGTGAGTCGTCGCAGGGCATCACCGGAGAGCTGTTTTTT.